This is a list of T cell receptor beta chains from one sample in a study of blood T cell repertoires in COVID-19. Clones were read by immunoSEQ multiplex PCR, and TCRdb kept only the in-frame ones, dropping some. In the table there are roughly 350,000 clones, 85% of which are singletons. The specimen sequenced was peripheral blood. The source of these receptors is a woman under 30 with acute or convalescent COVID-19. Both conserved end residues are part of each CDR3. D genes are given only for firm matches. Size is omitted from some rows. Given values are once, few, many or a class for expanded clones.

j_call | d_call | v_call | clone_size | cdr3_aa | cdr3_nt
TRBJ2-7 | - | TRBV9 | - | CASSGTGSTYEQYF | TGTGCCAGCAGCGGTACCGGGAGCACCTACGAGCAGTACTTC
TRBJ2-7 | TRBD2 | TRBV27 | - | CASSSRLAGVSEQYF | TGTGCCAGCAGTTCAAGACTAGCGGGAGTATCTGAGCAGTACTTC
TRBJ2-7 | - | TRBV30 | once | CAWSVQGTRWDEQYF | TGTGCCTGGAGTGTACAGGGGACTAGATGGGACGAGCAGTACTTC
TRBJ1-4 | TRBD1 | TRBV3-1/TRBV3-2 | - | CASRGQGAGGLFF | TGTGCCAGCAGAGGACAGGGTGCAGGGGGACTGTTTTTT
TRBJ2-6 | - | TRBV4-2 | - | CASSQDRGPSSGANVLTF | TGTGCCAGCAGCCAAGATAGGGGCCCCTCCTCTGGGGCCAACGTCCTGACTTTC
TRBJ1-4 | - | TRBV28 | - | CASSSAGSNEKLFF | TGTGCCAGCAGTTCGGCAGGGTCTAATGAAAAACTGTTTTTT
TRBJ2-7 | TRBD1 | TRBV2 | - | CASSYRGLSSYEQYF | TGTGCCAGCAGTTACAGGGGGCTTAGCTCCTACGAGCAGTACTTC
TRBJ1-1 | - | TRBV2 | few | CASTGDRTEAFF | TGTGCCAGCACGGGGGACCGCACTGAAGCTTTCTTT
TRBJ2-7 | - | TRBV4-2 | once | CASSQDGPDEQYF | TGTGCCAGCAGCCAAGATGGCCCCGACGAGCAGTACTTC
TRBJ1-2 | - | TRBV5-1 | few | CASSKWGPGTENYGYTF | TGCGCCAGCAGCAAATGGGGGCCGGGCACCGAAAACTATGGCTACACCTTC
TRBJ1-6 | TRBD1 | TRBV19 | - | CASSPDRAANSPLHF | TGTGCCAGTAGCCCCGACAGGGCGGCTAATTCACCCCTCCACTTT
TRBJ1-2 | - | TRBV9 | - | CASSPTTGRSGYTF | TGTGCCAGCAGCCCAACCACAGGGCGAAGTGGCTACACCTTC
TRBJ2-7 | - | TRBV4-1 | - | CASSGGGGEQYF | TGCGCCAGCAGTGGGGGCGGAGGCGAGCAGTACTTC
TRBJ2-5 | TRBD2 | TRBV7-7 | - | CASSLGDLAGVETQYF | TGTGCCAGCAGCTTGGGCGATCTAGCGGGGGTAGAGACCCAGTACTTC
TRBJ2-7 | TRBD1 | TRBV4-1 | - | CASSQHEPTGSYEQYF | TGCGCCAGCAGCCAACACGAACCGACAGGGAGCTACGAGCAGTACTTC
TRBJ1-2 | TRBD1 | TRBV19 | few | CASFDRGRGYGYTF | TGTGCCAGCTTCGACAGGGGAAGAGGGTATGGCTACACCTTC
TRBJ1-1 | - | TRBV4-2 | - | CASSQVIQVNTEAFF | TGTGCCAGCAGCCAAGTTATTCAGGTTAACACTGAAGCTTTCTTT
TRBJ1-1 | - | TRBV6-5 | - | CASSRFGGTEAFF | TGTGCCAGCAGCCGGTTCGGGGGCACTGAAGCTTTCTTT
TRBJ2-7 | TRBD1 | TRBV2 | - | CASRPPTGEVYEQYF | TGTGCCAGCAGGCCGCCCACAGGGGAAGTTTACGAGCAGTACTTC
TRBJ2-1 | TRBD2 | TRBV7-3 | - | CASSLDGLAGGDEQFF | TGTGCCAGCAGCCTCGACGGACTAGCGGGCGGGGATGAGCAGTTCTTC
TRBJ2-1 | - | TRBV5-8 | - | CASSLFTASSYNEQFF | TGTGCCAGCAGCTTATTCACGGCTAGCTCCTACAATGAGCAGTTCTTC
TRBJ2-1 | - | TRBV5-5 | - | CASSLPAGRVDEQFF | TGTGCCAGCAGCTTGCCGGCGGGGCGGGTCGATGAGCAGTTCTTC
TRBJ2-2 | TRBD1 | TRBV28 | - | CASRTDRHNTGELFF | TGTGCCAGCAGGACGGACAGGCACAACACCGGGGAGCTGTTTTTT
TRBJ2-5 | TRBD2 | TRBV19 | - | CASRTSGLAGGPQETQYF | TGTGCCAGTAGGACGTCGGGACTAGCGGGGGGGCCCCAAGAGACCCAGTACTTC
TRBJ1-5 | TRBD1 | TRBV27 | - | CASSLSGQASNQPQHF | TGTGCCAGCAGTTTATCGGGACAGGCAAGCAATCAGCCCCAGCATTTT
TRBJ2-3 | TRBD2 | TRBV2 | - | CASSVRGLAGTDTQYF | TGTGCCAGCAGTGTAAGAGGGCTAGCGGGGACAGATACGCAGTATTTT
TRBJ2-5 | TRBD2 | TRBV6-1 | few | CASSGEFLAGVGETQYF | TGTGCCAGCAGTGGAGAATTTCTAGCGGGAGTAGGAGAGACCCAGTACTTC
TRBJ1-2 | TRBD1 | TRBV19 | - | CASSIPRDRVGYTF | TGTGCCAGTAGTATCCCCCGGGACAGGGTTGGCTACACCTTC
TRBJ1-2 | TRBD1 | TRBV7-8 | - | CASSLSGQAYGYTF | TGTGCCAGCAGCTTAAGCGGACAGGCCTATGGCTACACCTTC
TRBJ1-6 | - | TRBV5-1 | - | CASSSHRYNSPLHF | TGCGCCAGCAGCTCGCATAGATATAATTCACCCCTCCACTTT
TRBJ1-6 | TRBD1 | TRBV13 | few | CASSGQGPYNSPLHF | TGTGCCAGCAGCGGACAGGGACCCTATAATTCACCCCTCCACTTT
TRBJ1-1 | - | TRBV10-2 | - | CASSDPRVGREAFF | TGCGCCAGCAGTGACCCCAGGGTGGGTCGGGAAGCTTTCTTT
TRBJ2-7 | TRBD2 | TRBV6-6 | once | CATTPGLAGGQHEQYF | TGTGCCACTACCCCGGGACTAGCGGGGGGGCAGCACGAGCAGTACTTC